The 6 T cell receptor beta chains in this list originate from one sample, sequenced in a study of OX40 agonist ivuxolimab in advanced cancers. The protocol used for the library was the immunoSEQ multiplex PCR assay. As stored in TCRdb, this immuneACCESS dataset retains in-frame rearrangements with V and J assigned. A fraction of the clones does not appear; measured against another copy, unresolved V genes explain less than half of the discrepancy, and the remainder lacks a known reason. Counted in this sample were 25,000 or so clones; over 80% of them appeared once. Together, the top ten hold 9.5% to 10% of the sample. The sequencing used CD4+ or CD8+ T cells sorted from blood, collected in a trial of the OX40 agonist ivuxolimab. These receptors all come from an adult with an advanced solid tumor such as melanoma, head and neck, liver or kidney cancer.

The chain recombines TRBV18 with TRBJ1-2; D ambiguous. Trimming shortened V by 0 bases and J by 4 bases, and 9 bases separated the two germline ends. There are 14 residues in the CDR3. The germline V gene encodes CDR1 KGHSH and CDR2 LQKENI. The CDR3 DNA follows: TGTGCCAGCTCACCACCAAACTGGATCTATGGCTACACCTTC. Translated, it gives CASSPPNWIYGYTF.

The chain carries TRBV12-5 and TRBJ2-2; possible D gene TRBD2, 5 bases. Trimming took 7 bases from V and 1 from J, leaving 10 bases between them. This CDR3 spans 14 amino acids. Looked up from germline, CDR1 is LGHNT and CDR2 is FRNRAP. This chain's CDR3 is CASAPGLNTGELFF. CDR3 nucleotide sequence: TGTGCTAGTGCCCCCGGACTGAACACCGGGGAGCTGTTTTTT.

The rearrangement joins TRBV6-5 to TRBJ1-2; D remains ambiguous. This CDR3 has 14 amino acids. The germline V gene encodes CDR1 MNHEY and CDR2 SVGAGI. Trimming took 0 bases from V and 4 from J, leaving 9 bases between them. The DNA for the CDR3 is TGTGCCAGCAGTTACTCGAGAAACTTCTATGGCTACACCTTC. As protein: CASSYSRNFYGYTF.

This clone was seen a handful of times. CDR3 DNA sequence: TGTGCCGCCTGGGGGATGGGGGGGACTGGGGCCAACGTCCTGACTTTC. Its translation: CAAWGMGGTGANVLTF. This rearrangement joins TRBV27 to TRBJ2-6; TRBD2 aligns across 7 bases. The germline CDR1 and CDR2 sequences are MNHEY and SMNVEV (reference sequence). CDR3 length equals 16 residues. V was clipped by 11 bases and J by 2 bases; unmatched bases: 12.

The chain employs TRBV7-9 and TRBJ2-7, with 8 bases identical to TRBD2. CDR3 length: 16 residues. The V gene's germline CDR1 is SEHNR and CDR2 FQNEAQ (reference sequence). J gave up 2 bases and V 4 bases, and 10 bases lay outside the gene matches. The CDR3 nucleotides are TGTGCCAGCAGCTCCTCGGGGGGGCGGGTACCCTACGAGCAGTACTTC. It specifies CASSSSGGRVPYEQYF.

The CDR3 DNA sequence: TGCGCCAGCAGAGAATGGTCCGGGACCTACGAGCAGTACTTC. Its translation is CASREWSGTYEQYF. The rearrangement uses TRBV5-1 and TRBJ2-7; perhaps TRBD2 as D (5 bases). The germline V and J ends were trimmed by 5 bases and 2 bases, with 14 bases remaining between them. The length of the CDR3 is 14 residues. CDR1 and CDR2 (germline): SGHRS, YFSETQ.